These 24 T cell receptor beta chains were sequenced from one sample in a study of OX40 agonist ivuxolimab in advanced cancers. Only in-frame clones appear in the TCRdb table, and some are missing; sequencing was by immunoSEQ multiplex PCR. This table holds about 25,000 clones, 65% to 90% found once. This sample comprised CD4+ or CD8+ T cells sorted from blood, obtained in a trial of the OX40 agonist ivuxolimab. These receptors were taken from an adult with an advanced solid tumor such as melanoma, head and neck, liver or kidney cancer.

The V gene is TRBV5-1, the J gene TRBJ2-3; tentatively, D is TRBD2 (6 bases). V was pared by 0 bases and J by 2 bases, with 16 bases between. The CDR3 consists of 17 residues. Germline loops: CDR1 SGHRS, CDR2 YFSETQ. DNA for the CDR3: TGCGCCAGCAGCTTGGCCATCGGGGGTTTCTCCACAGATACGCAGTATTTT. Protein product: CASSLAIGGFSTDTQYF.

The CDR3 bases are TGTGCCAGCGATACCCTAGCGGGAGTTGGTAATGAGCAGTTCTTC. It codes for CASDTLAGVGNEQFF. The chain links TRBV6-1 to TRBJ2-1, with 10 nucleotides matching TRBD2. The CDR3 runs 15 residues. Germline CDR1 MNHNS, CDR2 SASEGT. Trimming took 8 bases from V and 7 from J; bases not matched to a gene: 11.

The CDR3 nucleotides read TGTGCCAGCAGCTTGGAGACAGGGTCTGAAAAACTGTTTTTT. Residues: CASSLETGSEKLFF. This chain uses TRBV5-6 with TRBJ1-4; 7 nucleotides match TRBD1. The CDR3 is 14 residues long. V was clipped by 0 bases and J by 7 bases; unmatched bases: 3. Per germline, CDR1 SGHDT and CDR2 YYEEEE. Together with reference TRBV5-6 and TRBJ1-4, the CDR3 gives the full variable domain: DAGVTQSPTHLIKTRGQQVTLRCSPKSGHDTVSWYQQALGQGPQFIFQYYEEEERQRGNFPDRFSGHQFPNYSSELNVNALLLGDSALYLCASSLETGSEKLFFGSGTQLSVL.

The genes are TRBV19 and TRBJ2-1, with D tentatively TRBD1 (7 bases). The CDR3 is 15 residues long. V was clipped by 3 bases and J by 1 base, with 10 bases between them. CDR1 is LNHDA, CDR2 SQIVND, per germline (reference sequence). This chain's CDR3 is CASSMAGQSYNEQFF. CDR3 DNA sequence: TGTGCCAGTAGTATGGCGGGACAGTCCTACAATGAGCAGTTCTTC.

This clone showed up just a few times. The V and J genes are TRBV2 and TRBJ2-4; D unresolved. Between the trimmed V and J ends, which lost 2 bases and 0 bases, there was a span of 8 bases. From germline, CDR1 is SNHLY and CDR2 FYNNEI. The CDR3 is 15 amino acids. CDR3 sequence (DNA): TGTGCCAGCAGTGAACAGGACCTAGCCAAAAACATTCAGTACTTC. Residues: CASSEQDLAKNIQYF.

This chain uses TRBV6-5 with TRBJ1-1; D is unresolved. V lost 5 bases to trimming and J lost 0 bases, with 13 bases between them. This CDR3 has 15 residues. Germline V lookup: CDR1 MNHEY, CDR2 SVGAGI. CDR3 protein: CASSTAALMNTEAFF. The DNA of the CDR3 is TGTGCCAGCAGTACCGCGGCGCTCATGAACACTGAAGCTTTCTTT.

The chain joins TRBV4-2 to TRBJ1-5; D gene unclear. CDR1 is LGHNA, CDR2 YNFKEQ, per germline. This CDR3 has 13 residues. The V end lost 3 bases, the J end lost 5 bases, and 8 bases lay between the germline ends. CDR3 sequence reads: CASSHGPDQPQHF. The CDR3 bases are TGTGCCAGCAGCCACGGCCCAGATCAGCCCCAGCATTTT.

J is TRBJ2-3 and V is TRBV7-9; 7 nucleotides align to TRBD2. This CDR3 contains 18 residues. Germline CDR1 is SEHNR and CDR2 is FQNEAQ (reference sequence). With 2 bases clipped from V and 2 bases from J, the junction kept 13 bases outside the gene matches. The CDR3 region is CASSLLVGLQRDTDTQYF. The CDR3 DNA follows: TGTGCCAGCAGCTTACTAGTGGGACTCCAGCGGGACACAGATACGCAGTATTTT. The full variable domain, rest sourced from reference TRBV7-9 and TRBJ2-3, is DTGVSQNPRHKITKRGQNVTFRCDPISEHNRLYWYRQTLGQGPEFLTYFQNEAQLEKSRLLSDRFSAERPKGSFSTLEIQRTEQGDSAMYLCASSLLVGLQRDTDTQYFGPGTRLTVL.

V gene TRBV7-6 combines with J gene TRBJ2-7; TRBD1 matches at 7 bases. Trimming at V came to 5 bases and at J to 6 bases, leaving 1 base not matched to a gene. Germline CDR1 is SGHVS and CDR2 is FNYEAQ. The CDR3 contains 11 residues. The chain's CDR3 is CASSDRVEQYF. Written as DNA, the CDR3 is TGTGCCAGCAGCGACAGGGTCGAGCAGTACTTC.

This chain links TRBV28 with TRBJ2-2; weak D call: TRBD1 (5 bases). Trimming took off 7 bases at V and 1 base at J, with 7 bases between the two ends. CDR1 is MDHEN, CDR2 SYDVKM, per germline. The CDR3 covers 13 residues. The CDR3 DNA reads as TGTGCCAGCAACCAGGGGAACACCGGGGAGCTGTTTTTT. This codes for CASNQGNTGELFF.

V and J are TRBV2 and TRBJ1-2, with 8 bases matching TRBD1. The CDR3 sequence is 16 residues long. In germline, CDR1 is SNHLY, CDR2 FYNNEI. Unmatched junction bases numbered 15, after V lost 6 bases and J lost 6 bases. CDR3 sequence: CASRPGTGLISDGYTF. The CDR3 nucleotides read TGTGCCAGCAGGCCCGGGACAGGACTTATTTCAGATGGCTACACCTTC.

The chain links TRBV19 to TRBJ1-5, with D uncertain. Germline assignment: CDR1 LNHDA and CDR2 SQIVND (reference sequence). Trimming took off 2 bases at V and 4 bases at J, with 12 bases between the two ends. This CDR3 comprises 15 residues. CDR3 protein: CASSIFGGQNQPQHF. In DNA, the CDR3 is TGTGCCAGTAGTATATTTGGCGGGCAGAATCAGCCCCAGCATTTT.

CDR3 bases: TGTGCCAGCAGCTTATTTACCGGGGAGCTGTTTTTT. This sequence encodes CASSLFTGELFF. The chain links TRBV7-9 to TRBJ2-2; D is ambiguous. V was pared by 2 bases and J by 5 bases, with 3 bases between. Germline V gene data show CDR1 as SEHNR and CDR2 as FQNEAQ (reference sequence). This CDR3 has 12 residues.

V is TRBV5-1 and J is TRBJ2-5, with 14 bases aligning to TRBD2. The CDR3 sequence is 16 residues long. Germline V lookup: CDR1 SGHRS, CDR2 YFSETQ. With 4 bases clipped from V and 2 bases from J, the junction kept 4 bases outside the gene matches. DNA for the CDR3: TGCGCCAGCAGCCTCTGGACTAGCGGGGGGCAAGAGACCCAGTACTTC. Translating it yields CASSLWTSGGQETQYF.

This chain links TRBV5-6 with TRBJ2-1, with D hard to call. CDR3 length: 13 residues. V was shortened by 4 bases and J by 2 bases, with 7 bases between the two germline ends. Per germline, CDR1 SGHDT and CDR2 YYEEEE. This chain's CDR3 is CASSGSPYNEQFF. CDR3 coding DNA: TGTGCCAGCAGCGGCAGTCCCTACAATGAGCAGTTCTTC.

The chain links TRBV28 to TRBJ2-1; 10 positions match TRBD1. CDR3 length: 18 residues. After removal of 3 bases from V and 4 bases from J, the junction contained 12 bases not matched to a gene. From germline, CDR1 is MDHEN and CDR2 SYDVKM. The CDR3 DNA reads TGTGCCAGCAGTTTCCCCAAAGAGACAGGGGGCGGTTACAATGAGCAGTTCTTC. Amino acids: CASSFPKETGGGYNEQFF.

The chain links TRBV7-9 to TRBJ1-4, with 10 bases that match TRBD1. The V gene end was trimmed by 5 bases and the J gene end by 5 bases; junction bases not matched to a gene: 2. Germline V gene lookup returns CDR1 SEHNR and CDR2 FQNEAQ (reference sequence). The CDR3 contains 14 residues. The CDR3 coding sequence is TGTGCCAGCAGCCCGACAGGGGGCAATGAAAAACTGTTTTTT. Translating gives CASSPTGGNEKLFF.

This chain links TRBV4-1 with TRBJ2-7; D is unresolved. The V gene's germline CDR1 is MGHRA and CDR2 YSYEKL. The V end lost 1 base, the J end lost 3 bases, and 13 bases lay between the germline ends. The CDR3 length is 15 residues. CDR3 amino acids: CASSQGSLPHYEQYF. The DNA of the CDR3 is TGCGCCAGCAGCCAAGGCAGCCTTCCCCACTACGAGCAGTACTTC.

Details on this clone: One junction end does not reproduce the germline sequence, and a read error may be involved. The chain's CDR3 is CASSPPLQGADNYDYTF. CDR3 nucleotides: TGTGCCAGCAGTCCACCCCTACAGGGGGCGGATAACTATGACTACACCTTC. The chain employs TRBV28 and TRBJ1-2; 9 nucleotides agree with TRBD1. The germline CDR1 and CDR2 sequences are MDHEN and SYDVKM. This CDR3 spans 17 amino acids.

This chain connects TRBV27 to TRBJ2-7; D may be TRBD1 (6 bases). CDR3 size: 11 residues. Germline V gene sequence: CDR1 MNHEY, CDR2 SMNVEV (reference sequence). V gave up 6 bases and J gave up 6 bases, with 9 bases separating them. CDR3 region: CASRQGSEQYF. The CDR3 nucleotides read TGTGCCAGCAGACAGGGTTCCGAGCAGTACTTC.

CDR3 protein: CASAPWVGRRSPLHF. CDR3 DNA sequence: TGTGCCAGCGCGCCGTGGGTGGGCAGGCGGTCCCCCCTCCACTTT. The chain couples TRBV11-3 to TRBJ1-6; unclear D gene. The germline V gene has CDR1 SGHNT and CDR2 YENEEA. Trimming shortened V by 8 bases and J by 13 bases, and 24 bases separated the two germline ends. The CDR3 length is 15 residues.

DNA of the CDR3: TGTGCCAGCAGTGAATTTAGGCAGACAGCGCGCGACGAGCAGTACTTC. This sequence encodes CASSEFRQTARDEQYF. The chain joins TRBV6-1 to TRBJ2-7; D is perhaps TRBD1 (5 bases). The CDR3 loop spans 16 amino acids. CDR1 is MNHNS and CDR2 is SASEGT in the germline V gene. Trimming stripped 2 bases from V and 5 bases from J, with 19 bases between.

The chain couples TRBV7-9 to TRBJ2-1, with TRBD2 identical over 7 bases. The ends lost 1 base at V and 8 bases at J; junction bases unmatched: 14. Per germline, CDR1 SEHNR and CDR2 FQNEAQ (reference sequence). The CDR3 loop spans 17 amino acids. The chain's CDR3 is CASSLEGALREWDEQFF. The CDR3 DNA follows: TGTGCCAGCAGCTTAGAGGGTGCGTTGCGGGAGTGGGATGAGCAGTTCTTC.

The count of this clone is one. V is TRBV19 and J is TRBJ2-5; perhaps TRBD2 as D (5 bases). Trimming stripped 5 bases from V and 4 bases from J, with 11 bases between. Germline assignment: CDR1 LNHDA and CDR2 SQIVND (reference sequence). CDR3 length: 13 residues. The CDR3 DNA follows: TGTGCCAGTAGTGTGACTATCAGAGAGACCCAGTACTTC. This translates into CASSVTIRETQYF.